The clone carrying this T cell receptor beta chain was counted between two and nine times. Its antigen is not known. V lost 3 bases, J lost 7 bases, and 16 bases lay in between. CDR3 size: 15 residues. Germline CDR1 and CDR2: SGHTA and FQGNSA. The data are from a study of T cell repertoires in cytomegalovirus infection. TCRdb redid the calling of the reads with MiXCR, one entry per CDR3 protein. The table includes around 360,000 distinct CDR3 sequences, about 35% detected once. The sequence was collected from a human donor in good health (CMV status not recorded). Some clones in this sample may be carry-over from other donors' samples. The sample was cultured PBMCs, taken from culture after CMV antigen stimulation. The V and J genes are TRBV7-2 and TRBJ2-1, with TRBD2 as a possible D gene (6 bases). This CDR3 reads CASSFTGTSPNEQFF. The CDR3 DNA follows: TGTGCCAGCAGCTTTACCGGGACTTCACCGAATGAGCAGTTCTTC.